The following is a TCR beta chain sequence with its context. Its target is not known. Given the absence of the conserved phenylalanine or tryptophan at the CDR3 end, a read error is likely. The data are from a study of cytomegalovirus exposure and HLA in healthy donors. Researchers ran the PCR with 60 Vbeta and 13 Jbeta primers. The table came from immunoSEQ multiplex PCR; TCRdb's copy has only in-frame clones and leaves some out. Of 49,000 or so clones detected, 81% appear once; the ten largest clones hold under 2.5%. General study results and limits: TCR beta V- and J-gene trimming was later associated with a missense DCLRE1C variant. Researchers reported that a few CMV-associated chains were confirmed in vitro as CMV antigen-specific.

This clonotype originated in a boy between 5 and 17 years old in good health and CMV-seropositive. The sequenced sample consisted of PBMCs.

The CDR3 region is CASSPRTSPYEQYL. The CDR3 coding sequence is TGTGCCAGCAGCCCACGGACTTCTCCCTACGAGCAGTACCTC. The chain recombines TRBV11-3 with TRBJ2-7; D may be TRBD2 (5 bases). V lost 5 bases to trimming and J lost 2 bases, with 13 bases between them. The CDR3 length is 14 residues. Germline-derived CDR1 and CDR2 are SGHNT and YENEEA.